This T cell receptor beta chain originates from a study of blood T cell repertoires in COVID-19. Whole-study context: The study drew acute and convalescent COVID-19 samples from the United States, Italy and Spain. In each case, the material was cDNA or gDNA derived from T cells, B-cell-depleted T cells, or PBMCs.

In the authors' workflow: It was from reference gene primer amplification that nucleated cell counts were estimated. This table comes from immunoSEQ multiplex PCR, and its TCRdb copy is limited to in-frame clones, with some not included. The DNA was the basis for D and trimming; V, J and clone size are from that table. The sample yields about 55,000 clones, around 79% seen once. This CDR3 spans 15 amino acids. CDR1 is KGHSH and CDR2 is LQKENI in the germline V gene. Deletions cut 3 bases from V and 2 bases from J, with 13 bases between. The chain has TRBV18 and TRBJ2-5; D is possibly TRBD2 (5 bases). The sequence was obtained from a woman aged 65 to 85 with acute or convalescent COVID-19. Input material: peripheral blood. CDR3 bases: TGTGCCAGCTCACCGAGAGGGAGTGGGCAAGAGACCCAGTACTTC. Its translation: CASSPRGSGQETQYF.